A single T cell receptor (beta chain) is shown here with its context. These data come from a study of control samples from healthy donors and cancer patients. Germline V gene data show CDR1 as KGHSH and CDR2 as LQKENI. Trimming left V 3 bases short and J 7 bases short, with 9 bases between. This CDR3 spans 12 amino acids. Using immunoSEQ multiplex PCR, the repertoire was profiled, and TCRdb retains in-frame clones only, with some absent. The data show approximately 86,000 clones, roughly 93% seen once. The source is a woman aged 25-40 years in good health. The chain employs TRBV18 and TRBJ1-1; D remains unclear. The sample was blood. CDR3 DNA sequence: TGTGCCAGCTCACCGAATCTATATGAAGCTTTCTTT. Translating it yields CASSPNLYEAFF.